This entry concerns a single TCR beta chain. The antigen is undetermined. CDR1 is MDHEN and CDR2 is SYDVKM in the germline V gene. The CDR3 extends over 15 amino acids. Trimming shortened V by 7 bases and J by 4 bases, and 19 bases separated the two germline ends. Using its own MiXCR run on the 5' RACE reads, TCRdb lists one record per CDR3 protein. The table lists about 330,000 distinct CDR3 sequences, 6.8% of them singletons. The data were obtained in a study of T cells after yellow fever vaccination. Study-level points and caveats: Subsequent to the booster, the majority of primary-vaccination clones reappeared (96% CD4, around 85% CD8). Weaker in magnitude, the secondary response showed a faster peak on day 5 versus 15. The bulk population could contribute abundant contaminating clonotypes to FACS-sorted repertoires.

The clonotype originates from a man aged 18 to 29 who received the YFV17D yellow fever vaccine. This chain uses TRBV28 with TRBJ1-1; a weak D match, TRBD1 (5 bases). Sequenced here: PBMCs, sampled roughly 47 days after the first yellow fever vaccination. The CDR3 coding sequence is TGTGCCAGCAATCCCGGGGGAGGGTTTCCCACTGAAGCTTTCTTT. Translation gives CASNPGGGFPTEAFF. Supplemented by reference TRBV28 and TRBJ1-1, the full variable domain reads DVKVTQSSRYLVKRTGEKVFLECVQDMDHENMFWYRQDPGLGLRLIYFSYDVKMKEKGDIPEGYSVSREKKERFSLILESASTNQTSMYLCASNPGGGFPTEAFFGQGTRLTVV.